These 29 T cell receptor beta chains share one sample of origin, sequenced in a study of blood T cell repertoires in COVID-19. TCRdb's copy holds only in-frame clones and misses some; the assay was immunoSEQ multiplex PCR. This sample has roughly 220,000 clones; around 86% occur once, and the top ten carry around 8%. Sequencing input: peripheral blood. The source is a woman older than 75 with COVID-19, enrolled during active disease.

This chain uses TRBV5-5 with TRBJ1-5; D is perhaps TRBD1 (5 bases). Trimming pared 0 bases from V and 7 bases from J, leaving 20 bases between. In germline, CDR1 is SGHKS, CDR2 YYEKEE (reference sequence). The CDR3 runs to 17 residues. For the CDR3, the DNA is TGTGCCAGCAGCTTGGGACAAGAGGGACTAAGAAACCAGCCCCAGCATTTT. Translated: CASSLGQEGLRNQPQHF.

J is TRBJ1-1 and V is TRBV19; maybe TRBD1 (6 bases). The CDR3 loop spans 14 amino acids. V lost 5 bases and J lost 7, with 17 bases in between. The V gene's germline CDR1 is LNHDA and CDR2 SQIVND (reference sequence). In DNA, the CDR3 is TGTGCCAGTAGTGTTACCACAGGGCGCAGTGAAGCTTTCTTT. This codes for CASSVTTGRSEAFF.

The V and J genes are TRBV2 and TRBJ2-1, with TRBD2 identical over 11 bases. The CDR3 length is 13 residues. Germline V CDR1 and CDR2: SNHLY, FYNNEI. J was trimmed by 10 bases and V by 7 bases; bases with no gene match: 6. The CDR3 DNA reads TGTGCCAGCATTGCACTAGCGGGAGAAGAGCAGTTCTTC. It is translated as CASIALAGEEQFF.

The chain is built from TRBV4-3 and TRBJ2-7; the match to TRBD1 covers 9 bases. The junction had 7 bases not matched to a gene; V was cut back by 5 bases and J by 5 bases. Germline V gene data show CDR1 as LGHNA and CDR2 as YSLEER. CDR3 length: 14 amino acids. The DNA for the CDR3 is TGCGCCAGCAGCAGCCGGACAGGGGAGGACGAGCAGTACTTC. Protein: CASSSRTGEDEQYF.

The rearrangement links TRBV5-1 to TRBJ1-1; the D gene is possibly TRBD1 (6 bases). The CDR3 has 13 amino acids. Germline V gives CDR1 SGHRS, CDR2 YFSETQ. Trimming removed 0 bases at V and 3 bases at J, with 6 bases between. CDR3 sequence (DNA): TGCGCCAGCAGCTTGGGACAGGACACTGAAGCTTTCTTT. Translated: CASSLGQDTEAFF. The full variable domain, with the rest looked up from reference TRBV5-1 and TRBJ1-1, is KAGVTQTPRYLIKTRGQQVTLSCSPISGHRSVSWYQQTPGQGLQFLFEYFSETQRNKGNFPGRFSGRQFSNSRSEMNVSTLELGDSALYLCASSLGQDTEAFFGQGTRLTVV.

The gene calls are TRBV15 and TRBJ1-4, with D perhaps TRBD1 (5 bases). Trimming pared 2 bases from V and 8 bases from J, leaving 12 bases between. The CDR3 extends over 14 amino acids. Germline values: CDR1 LNHNV, CDR2 YYDKDF (reference sequence). DNA of the CDR3: TGTGCCACCAGCAGACCGGGACTTGGGGAAAAACTGTTTTTT. Translation gives CATSRPGLGEKLFF.

The V gene is TRBV5-1, the J gene TRBJ2-7; D is perhaps TRBD2 (7 bases). The V end lost 2 bases, the J end lost 9 bases, and 24 bases lay between the germline ends. Germline V gene sequence: CDR1 SGHRS, CDR2 YFSETQ. This CDR3 region has 16 residues. CDR3 DNA sequence: TGCGCCAGCAGCTTCGGGGGGCTGGCCAAATTGTCTTGGCAGTACTTC. Protein product: CASSFGGLAKLSWQYF.

The rearrangement uses TRBV7-2 and TRBJ2-4, with D unclear. Per the germline V gene, CDR1 is SGHTA and CDR2 is FQGNSA. This CDR3 has 15 residues. V lost 2 bases, J lost 0 bases, and 8 bases lay in between. The CDR3 nucleotides read TGTGCCAGCAGCTTACAAACTTTAGCCAAAAACATTCAGTACTTC. It translates to CASSLQTLAKNIQYF.

The chain has TRBV5-5 and TRBJ2-3; TRBD1 matches at 9 bases. This CDR3 comprises 16 residues. The ends lost 0 bases at V and 1 base at J; junction bases unmatched: 3. Germline-derived CDR1 and CDR2 are SGHKS and YYEKEE (reference sequence). The CDR3 DNA is TGTGCCAGCAGCTTGGGACAGGGGGGTCGCACAGATACGCAGTATTTT. Amino acid sequence: CASSLGQGGRTDTQYF.

V usage is TRBV11-2 and J usage is TRBJ1-2; 11 bases map to TRBD1. J was trimmed by 6 bases and V by 5 bases; bases with no gene match: 5. The germline V gene encodes CDR1 SGHAT and CDR2 FQNNGV. There are 14 residues in the CDR3. CDR3: CASSLRTGGNGYTF. CDR3 coding DNA: TGTGCCAGCAGCCTAAGGACAGGGGGCAATGGCTACACCTTC.

This sequence joins TRBV5-1 and TRBJ2-6; D gene unclear. Germline V gene lookup returns CDR1 SGHRS and CDR2 YFSETQ. Trimming removed 2 bases from V and 0 bases from J, with 12 bases in between. This CDR3 is 17 amino acids long. CDR3 amino acids: CASSFSPIISGANVLTF. CDR3 nucleotides: TGCGCCAGCAGCTTTAGCCCCATCATCTCTGGGGCCAACGTCCTGACTTTC.

CDR3: CASSDIGTANEKLFF. CDR3 in DNA: TGCGCCAGCAGTGATATCGGGACAGCCAATGAAAAACTGTTTTTT. V is TRBV10-2 and J is TRBJ1-4; 7 positions match TRBD1. The trim removed 3 bases at V and 5 bases at J, leaving 6 bases unmatched. Germline V gene sequence: CDR1 WSHSY, CDR2 SAAADI. This CDR3 spans 15 amino acids.

The rearrangement links TRBV6-1 to TRBJ1-2, with D possibly matching TRBD1 (6 bases). Germline lookup yields CDR1 MNHNS and CDR2 SASEGT. Trimming stripped 2 bases from V and 2 bases from J, with 12 bases between. The CDR3 consists of 15 residues. DNA for the CDR3: TGTGCCAGCAGTGAACATTCACAGGGAAACTATGGCTACACCTTC. This translates into CASSEHSQGNYGYTF.

The V and J genes are TRBV2 and TRBJ1-5; the match to TRBD1 covers 8 bases. The germline gives CDR1 SNHLY, CDR2 FYNNEI. Trimming at V came to 6 bases and at J to 2 bases, leaving 3 bases not matched to a gene. The CDR3 extends over 14 amino acids. CDR3 sequence reads: CASSGQGGNQPQHF. CDR3 in DNA: TGTGCCAGCAGCGGACAGGGAGGCAATCAGCCCCAGCATTTT. The variable domain in full, with the rest retrieved from reference TRBV2 and TRBJ1-5, is EPEVTQTPSHQVTQMGQEVILRCVPISNHLYFYWYRQILGQKVEFLVSFYNNEISEKSEIFDDQFSVERPDGSNFTLKIRSTKLEDSAMYFCASSGQGGNQPQHFGDGTRLSIL.

This clone is a singleton in its sample. The chain employs TRBV27 and TRBJ1-5, with 7 positions matching TRBD1. The J segment lost 7 bases and the V segment lost 5 bases, leaving 14 bases of the junction unmatched. The germline V gene encodes CDR1 MNHEY and CDR2 SMNVEV (reference sequence). The CDR3 runs to 16 residues. The CDR3 DNA follows: TGTGCCAGCAGTAGTATGTCGACAGGGCAAACGCAGCCCCAGCATTTT. Translated, it gives CASSSMSTGQTQPQHF.

This chain links TRBV6-6 with TRBJ2-7; unclear D gene. Germline assignment: CDR1 MNHNY and CDR2 SVGAGI (reference sequence). V was clipped by 3 bases and J by 1 base, with 10 bases between them. The CDR3 runs to 14 residues. CDR3 DNA: TGTGCCAGCAGTTATACCCGGGTGTCCTACGAGCAGTACTTC. Encoded protein: CASSYTRVSYEQYF.

The V gene is TRBV5-1, the J gene TRBJ2-1; 8 bases line up with TRBD2. CDR1 and CDR2 from the germline V gene are SGHRS and YFSETQ. V shed 1 base, J shed 6 bases, and the junction held 6 bases outside the gene matches. This CDR3 has 15 residues. The CDR3 protein is CASSLNGGATNEQFF. For the CDR3, the DNA is TGCGCCAGCAGCTTGAACGGGGGGGCTACCAATGAGCAGTTCTTC.

The chain couples TRBV24-1 to TRBJ1-5; 7 bases match TRBD1. Losses at the gene ends were 7 bases for V and 6 bases for J; bases not matched to a gene: 8. This CDR3 is 14 amino acids long. In germline, CDR1 is KGHDR, CDR2 SFDVKD. This chain's CDR3 is CATSDNRGGQPQHF. CDR3 DNA sequence: TGTGCCACCAGCGACAACAGGGGAGGTCAGCCCCAGCATTTT.

The V gene is TRBV10-3, the J gene TRBJ1-1; D uncertain. This CDR3 has 13 residues. Trimming left V 4 bases short and J 3 bases short, with 9 bases between. The germline gives CDR1 ENHRY, CDR2 SYGVKD. CDR3 nucleotide sequence: TGTGCCATCAGTGTAAGAGAGGACACTGAAGCTTTCTTT. Translated, it gives CAISVREDTEAFF.

The count of this clone is one. The chain combines TRBV18 with TRBJ1-1; D remains unclear. The V end was cut by 2 bases, the J end by 11 bases, with 9 bases between. In germline, CDR1 is KGHSH, CDR2 LQKENI. The CDR3 runs 11 residues. CDR3 in amino acids: CASSPGIGAFF. CDR3 nucleotides: TGTGCCAGCTCACCAGGTATTGGCGCTTTCTTT.

This chain links TRBV6-1 with TRBJ1-1; perhaps TRBD1 as D (6 bases). The CDR3 sequence is 13 residues long. V lost 3 bases and J lost 9, with 14 bases in between. The germline V gene encodes CDR1 MNHNS and CDR2 SASEGT. The DNA for the CDR3 is TGTGCCAGCAGTGAGCTTGGACAGAATCAAGCTTTCTTT. Translating it yields CASSELGQNQAFF.

This clone was counted between two and nine times. The V and J genes are TRBV18 and TRBJ1-1, with D possibly matching TRBD1 (5 bases). This CDR3 has 14 residues. CDR1 is KGHSH and CDR2 is LQKENI in the germline V gene. V lost 5 bases, J lost 1 base, and 11 bases lay in between. The CDR3 loop is CASSVQEQNTEAFF. CDR3 nucleotide sequence: TGTGCCAGCTCAGTACAGGAGCAGAACACTGAAGCTTTCTTT.

The chain is built from TRBV18 and TRBJ2-3; the match to TRBD2 covers 8 bases. Germline assignment: CDR1 KGHSH and CDR2 LQKENI. The CDR3 is 17 amino acids. Trimming at V came to 3 bases and at J to 0 bases, leaving 8 bases not matched to a gene. CDR3 loop: CASSPQGGGRSTDTQYF. CDR3 nucleotides: TGTGCCAGCTCACCCCAAGGCGGCGGGAGGAGCACAGATACGCAGTATTTT.

The chain links TRBV2 to TRBJ1-5, with D possibly matching TRBD1 (6 bases). The CDR3 contains 12 residues. The germline CDR1 and CDR2 sequences are SNHLY and FYNNEI. Trimming removed 6 bases from V and 7 bases from J, with 10 bases in between. The CDR3 bases are TGTGCCAGCAGCCCCCAGGGGCAGCCCCAGCATTTT. Its protein product is CASSPQGQPQHF.

V and J are TRBV7-8 and TRBJ1-2; TRBD1 is a possible D gene (5 bases). The V gene lost 3 bases and the J gene lost 8 bases, with 13 bases spanning the gap. The CDR3 has 13 amino acids. Germline V gives CDR1 SGHVS, CDR2 FQNEAQ. The CDR3 nucleotides are TGTGCCAGCAGCTTGGCCGGGACTGTAGGCTACACCTTC. It specifies CASSLAGTVGYTF.

This clone appeared a single time. The chain carries TRBV10-3 and TRBJ2-4; 10 nucleotides agree with TRBD2. The CDR3 has 12 residues. Looked up from germline, CDR1 is ENHRY and CDR2 is SYGVKD. V lost 11 bases to trimming and J lost 8 bases; unmatched junction nucleotides: 6. The CDR3: CAASGRGDIQYF. CDR3 coding DNA: TGTGCCGCCAGCGGGAGGGGGGACATTCAGTACTTC.

The CDR3 nucleotides read TGCGCCAGCAGCTTGGCCATAATAGGGGCGGAAAGGGCAGGCTACAATGAGCAGTTCTTC. Protein sequence: CASSLAIIGAERAGYNEQFF. V gene TRBV5-1 combines with J gene TRBJ2-1; perhaps TRBD1 as D (5 bases). CDR3 length equals 20 residues. V lost 0 bases, J lost 3 bases, and 25 bases lay in between. The germline V gene has CDR1 SGHRS and CDR2 YFSETQ.

This clone was seen just once. The chain employs TRBV7-3 and TRBJ2-5; 7 nucleotides align to TRBD1. The V gene's germline CDR1 is SGHTA and CDR2 FQGTGA. This CDR3 contains 15 residues. J was trimmed by 7 bases and V by 5 bases; bases with no gene match: 13. CDR3 DNA: TGTGCCAGCAGCGCCAGACAGGGTACGGGTGTGACCCAGTACTTC. Residues: CASSARQGTGVTQYF.

The V gene is TRBV27, the J gene TRBJ2-7; 7 bases fit TRBD1. The germline CDR1 and CDR2 sequences are MNHEY and SMNVEV (reference sequence). This CDR3 is 11 amino acids long. With V trimmed by 6 bases and J by 6 bases, 2 bases remained unmatched. The DNA for the CDR3 is TGTGCCAGCAGAGCAGGGGGCGAGCAGTACTTC. Protein: CASRAGGEQYF.